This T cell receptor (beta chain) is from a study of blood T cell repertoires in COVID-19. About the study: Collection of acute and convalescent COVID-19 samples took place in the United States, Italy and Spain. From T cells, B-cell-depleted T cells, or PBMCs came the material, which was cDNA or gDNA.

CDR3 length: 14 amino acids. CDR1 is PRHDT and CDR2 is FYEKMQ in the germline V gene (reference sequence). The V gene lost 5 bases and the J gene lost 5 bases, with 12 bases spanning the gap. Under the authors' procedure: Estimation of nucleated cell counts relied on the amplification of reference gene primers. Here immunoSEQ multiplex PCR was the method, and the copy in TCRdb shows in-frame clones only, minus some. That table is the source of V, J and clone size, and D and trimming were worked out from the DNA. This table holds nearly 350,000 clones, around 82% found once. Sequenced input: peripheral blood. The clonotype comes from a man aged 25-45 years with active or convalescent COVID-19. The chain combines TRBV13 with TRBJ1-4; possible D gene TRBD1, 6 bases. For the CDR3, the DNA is TGTGCCAGCAGCCGATTCGGACAGAATGAAAAACTGTTTTTT. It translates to CASSRFGQNEKLFF.